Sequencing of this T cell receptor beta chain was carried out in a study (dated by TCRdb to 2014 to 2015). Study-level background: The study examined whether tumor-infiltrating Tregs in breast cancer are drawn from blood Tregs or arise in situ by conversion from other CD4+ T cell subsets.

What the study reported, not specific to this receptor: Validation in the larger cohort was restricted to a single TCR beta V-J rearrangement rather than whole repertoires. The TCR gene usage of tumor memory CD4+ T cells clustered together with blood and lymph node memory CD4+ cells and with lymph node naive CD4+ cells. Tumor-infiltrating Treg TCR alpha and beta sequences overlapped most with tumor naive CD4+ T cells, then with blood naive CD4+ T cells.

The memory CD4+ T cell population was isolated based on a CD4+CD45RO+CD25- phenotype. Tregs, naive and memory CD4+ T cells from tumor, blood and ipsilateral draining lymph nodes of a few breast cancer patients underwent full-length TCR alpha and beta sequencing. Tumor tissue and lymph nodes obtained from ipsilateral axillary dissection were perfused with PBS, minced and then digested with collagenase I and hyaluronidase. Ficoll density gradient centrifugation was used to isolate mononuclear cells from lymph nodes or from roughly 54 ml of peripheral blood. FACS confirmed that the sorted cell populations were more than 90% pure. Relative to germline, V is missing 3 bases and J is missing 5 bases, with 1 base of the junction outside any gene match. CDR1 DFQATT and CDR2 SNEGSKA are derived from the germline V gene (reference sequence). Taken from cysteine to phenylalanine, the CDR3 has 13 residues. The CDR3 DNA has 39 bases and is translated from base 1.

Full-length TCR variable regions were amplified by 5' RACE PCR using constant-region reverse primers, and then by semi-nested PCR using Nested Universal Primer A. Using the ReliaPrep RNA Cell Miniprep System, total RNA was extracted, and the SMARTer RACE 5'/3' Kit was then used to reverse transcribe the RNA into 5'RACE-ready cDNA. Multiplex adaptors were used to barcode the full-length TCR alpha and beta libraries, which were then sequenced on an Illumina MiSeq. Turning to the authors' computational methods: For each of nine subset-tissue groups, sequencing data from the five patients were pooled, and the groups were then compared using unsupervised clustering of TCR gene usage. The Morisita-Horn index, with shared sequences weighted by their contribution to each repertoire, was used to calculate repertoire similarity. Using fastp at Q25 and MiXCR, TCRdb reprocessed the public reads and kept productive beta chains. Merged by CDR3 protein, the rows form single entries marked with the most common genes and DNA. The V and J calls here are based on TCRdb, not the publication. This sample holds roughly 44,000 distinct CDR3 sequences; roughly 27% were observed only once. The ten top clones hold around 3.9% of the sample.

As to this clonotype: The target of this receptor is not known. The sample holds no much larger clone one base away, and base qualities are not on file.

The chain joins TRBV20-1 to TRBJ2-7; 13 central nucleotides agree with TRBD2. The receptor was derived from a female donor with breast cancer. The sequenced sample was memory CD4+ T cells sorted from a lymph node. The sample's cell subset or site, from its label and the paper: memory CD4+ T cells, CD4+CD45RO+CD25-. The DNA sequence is TGCAGTGCTAGGGGACTAGCGGGGAACGAGCAGTACTTC. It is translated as CSARGLAGNEQYF.